These T cell receptor beta chains were read from a single sample in a study of long-term antiretroviral therapy in people with HIV. The method was immunoSEQ multiplex PCR; TCRdb's version includes in-frame clones alone and lacks a portion of them. This sample has roughly 15,000 clones, with roughly 80% found just once. Source: unsorted PBMCs, taken 3.2 years before starting antiretroviral therapy. These receptors came from a man in his forties or fifties with HIV. Each CDR3 is given with its conserved first and last residue. The D gene is left open where the match is weak. Clone size is given for some rows only: seen once, a few or many times, or a class if the clone is expanded.

-	TRBV6-5	TRBD1	TRBJ2-2	TGTGCCAGCAGCCTGGGACAGGGATTGGGGGAGCTGTTTTTT	CASSLGQGLGELFF
-	TRBV18	-	TRBJ1-5	TGTGCCAGCTCACCAAATCCGGGCCCTAGCAATCAGCCCCAGCATTTT	CASSPNPGPSNQPQHF
-	TRBV10-3	TRBD1	TRBJ1-5	TGTGCCATCAGTGGAGACAGGGGAAGCAATCAGCCCCAGCATTTT	CAISGDRGSNQPQHF
-	TRBV7-9	TRBD2	TRBJ2-1	TGTGCCAGCAGCCCCCTACTAGCGGGGGTTACTTACAATGAGCAGTTCTTC	CASSPLLAGVTYNEQFF
-	TRBV2	-	TRBJ2-2	TGTGCCAGGGCACGGCCCCCCACCGGGGAGCTGTTTTTT	CARARPPTGELFF
-	TRBV5-1	TRBD2	TRBJ2-5	TGCGCCAGCAGCTTGGGACTAGCGGGGGGGGAAGAGACCCAGTACTTC	CASSLGLAGGEETQYF
-	TRBV4-2	-	TRBJ1-5	TGTGCCAGCAGCGAAGACTTTGACGGTAGCAATCAGCCCCAGCATTTT	CASSEDFDGSNQPQHF
-	TRBV19	-	TRBJ1-6	TGTGCCAGTAGACAGTATAATTCACCCCTCCACTTT	CASRQYNSPLHF
once	TRBV30	-	TRBJ1-6	TGTGCCTGGAGTGGGGGACGGGATAATTCACCCCTCCACTTT	CAWSGGRDNSPLHF
-	TRBV27	TRBD1	TRBJ2-3	TGTGCCAGCAGTCCTGGACAGGGACCAGATACGCAGTATTTT	CASSPGQGPDTQYF
-	TRBV2	TRBD1	TRBJ1-6	TGTGCCAGCAGTGGACAGGGAAATTCACCCCTCCACTTT	CASSGQGNSPLHF
once	TRBV9	-	TRBJ2-2	TGTGCCAGCAGCGATACTTCGAACACCGGGGAGCTGTTTTTT	CASSDTSNTGELFF
-	TRBV6-1	-	TRBJ1-1	TGTGTCAGCAGTGATGAACTTGTGGGCCTACTTCCAGCTTTCTTT	CVSSDELVGLLPAFF
-	TRBV6-5	-	TRBJ2-7	TGTGCCAGCAGTTACTCGGGGAGTTCCTACGAGCAGTACTTC	CASSYSGSSYEQYF
-	TRBV18	-	TRBJ2-3	TGTGCCAGCTCTAAAATGGGCGCAGATACGCAGTATTTT	CASSKMGADTQYF
-	TRBV5-6	-	TRBJ2-5	TGTGCCAGCAGCTTGGAAGAGACCCAGTACTTC	CASSLEETQYF
-	TRBV18	-	TRBJ1-1	TGTGCCAGCTCACCAGGAGGAATTGAAGCTTTCTTT	CASSPGGIEAFF
-	TRBV25-1	-	TRBJ1-1	TGTGCCAGCAGTGAATTCCGGACGGCGAACACTGAAGCTTTCTTT	CASSEFRTANTEAFF
-	TRBV5-6	-	TRBJ1-6	TGTGCCAGCAGTGGAGGAGCGAGCTCCTATAATTCACCCCTCCACTTT	CASSGGASSYNSPLHF
-	TRBV7-9	-	TRBJ2-2	TGTGCCAGCAGTTACTCCACCGGGGAGCTGTTTTTT	CASSYSTGELFF
-	TRBV2	-	TRBJ1-1	TGTGCCAGCACTTACACAGGGCTGATGAACACTGAAGCTTTCTTT	CASTYTGLMNTEAFF
few	TRBV6-1	-	TRBJ2-7	TGTGCCAGCAGTGAAGTAAAAGTCCCAGGGAGCGAGCAGTACTTC	CASSEVKVPGSEQYF
-	TRBV7-3	TRBD1	TRBJ2-7	TGTGCCAGCAGCTGGGGACAGGGGGATTCCTACGAGCAGTACTTC	CASSWGQGDSYEQYF
-	TRBV7-3	TRBD2	TRBJ2-7	TGTGCCAGCAGCTCCCAAGCGGGGGGGACCTACGAGCAGTACTTC	CASSSQAGGTYEQYF
-	TRBV27	-	TRBJ1-6	TGTGCCAGCAGTCCCCTCCAGGATAATTCACCCCTCCACTTT	CASSPLQDNSPLHF
-	TRBV5-1	TRBD2	TRBJ2-2	TGCGCCAGCAGCGTACAGGCGGGGGGGCTGGTTATCGGGGAGCTGTTTTTT	CASSVQAGGLVIGELFF
-	TRBV7-8	TRBD1	TRBJ2-5	TGTGCCAGCAGCTACCTCGGACAGGGAGTGTATCAAGAGACCCAGTACTTC	CASSYLGQGVYQETQYF
-	TRBV10-1	TRBD1	TRBJ1-1	TGCGCCAGCAGTGAGTCCTCCGGGACAGTAGCAACTGAAGCTTTCTTT	CASSESSGTVATEAFF
-	TRBV11-3	-	TRBJ2-3	TGTGCCAGCAGCTTAGCCGGGGTGAGTGGAGATACGCAGTATTTT	CASSLAGVSGDTQYF
-	TRBV2	-	TRBJ2-5	TGTGCCACTCCAATCGGGGAGACCCAGTACTTC	CATPIGETQYF
-	TRBV5-1	-	TRBJ1-1	TGCGCCAGCAGCTTGGGGGGACAGAACACTGAAGCTTTCTTT	CASSLGGQNTEAFF
-	TRBV5-6	TRBD1	TRBJ1-5	TGTGCCAGCAGCTTGGGTGGGACAGTCAGACGGCCCCAGCATTTT	CASSLGGTVRRPQHF
-	TRBV7-9	-	TRBJ2-3	TGTGCCAGCAGCCCCCAGGGGGGAGATACGCAGTATTTT	CASSPQGGDTQYF
-	TRBV7-8	-	TRBJ1-1	TGTGCCAGCAGCTTTTCACAGGGCGCTAAGAACACTGAAGCTTTCTTT	CASSFSQGAKNTEAFF
few	TRBV4-1	-	TRBJ2-7	TGCGCCAGCAGCCAAGATGAGGATTCCTACGAGCAGTACTTC	CASSQDEDSYEQYF
-	TRBV11-3	-	TRBJ1-1	TGTGCCAGCAGCTTAGGAGGTCGCCAGGGCCAAGGGAACACTGAAGCTTTCTTT	CASSLGGRQGQGNTEAFF
-	TRBV11-3	-	TRBJ2-3	TGTGCCAGCAGCCCGAGCTACACAGATACGCAGTATTTT	CASSPSYTDTQYF